Sequencing of this T cell receptor (beta chain) was carried out in a study of CXCR3-negative and CXCR3-positive naive CD8 T cells. General study results and limits: Researchers report CXCR3 expression partially decreased after cryopreservation, with fresh PBMCs used in most assays. With respect to TRBV-TRBJ usage, naive CXCR3-negative and CXCR3-positive cells were similar; memory differed.

This CDR3 spans 16 amino acids. The germline V gene encodes CDR1 LNHNV and CDR2 YYDKDF (reference sequence). The libraries of TRB cDNA were prepared using 5' RACE with UMI labels. TCRdb re-called the 5' RACE reads and gives one entry per CDR3 protein, without DNA. Its table lists over 100,000 distinct CDR3 sequences. As to this clonotype: Its antigen is as yet unknown.

The V gene is TRBV15, the J gene TRBJ2-7; TCRdb returns TRBD1, unconfirmable since there is no DNA. Material: naive CXCR3- CD8+ T cells from blood. Subset of the sample: CD45RO-CCR7+CD27+CD95- naive CD8+ T cells lacking CXCR3 (TNR3-). The receptor's source is a human donor in good health. Some clones in this sample may be carry-over from other donors' samples. CDR3: CATSRADRELDYEQYF.